In this sample, the clone carrying this TCR beta chain turned up many times. Its antigen is undetermined. The CDR3 carries no conserved terminal phenylalanine or tryptophan, so it likely arises from a read error. The V and J ends lost 8 bases and 3 bases, in that order; junction bases with no gene match: 7. Germline V CDR1 and CDR2: MNHNS, SASEGT. CDR3 length: 14 amino acids. The data were obtained in a study of T cells in Graves' hyperthyroidism and ophthalmopathy. The TCR beta CDR3 regions underwent amplification using RNA transcripts as the source. Carried out on the TCR CDR3, a first-round RT-PCR used the HTBI primer set. MiXCR, run by TCRdb on the multiplex PCR reads, gives a single entry per CDR3 protein. The sample lists roughly 510,000 distinct CDR3 sequences; around 20% were seen once. Study results and caveats: Blood shared most expanded thyroid clonotypes above 0.001.

The source of this sequence is a man aged 18 to 29 with Graves' hyperthyroidism. The specimen was blood. V and J are TRBV6-1 and TRBJ1-1, with TRBD1 identical over 9 bases. CDR3 sequence (DNA): TGTGCCAGCCGGGACAGGGAGATTTACACTGAAGCTTTCCTT. Translation: CASRDREIYTEAFL.